The rows below give T cell receptor beta chains drawn from one sample of a study of T-cell memory formation after mild COVID-19. TCRdb ran MiXCR on the 5' RACE reads and lists one entry per CDR3 protein. The sample has fewer than 700,000 distinct CDR3 sequences, more than 15% seen once; the top ten hold about 12%. Sequencing input: PBMCs or a T cell subset sorted from them (not recorded which). The receptors shown here come from an adult woman who had mild COVID-19 (a few samples of this study predate the infection). Cell type and time point are not known. Each CDR3 is given with its conserved first and last residue. The D gene is left open where the match is weak. Some rows mark clone size as missing; the rest say once, few, many or name a class of expanded clone.

V gene: TRBV5-1; J gene: TRBJ2-5; D gene: TRBD2; clone size: -; CDR3 DNA: TGCGCCAGCAGCTTGAGTTGGGAGGGCAAACTTCAAGAGACCCAGTACTTC; CDR3 protein: CASSLSWEGKLQETQYF
V gene: TRBV5-1; J gene: TRBJ2-1; D gene: TRBD2; clone size: -; CDR3 DNA: TGCGCCAGCAGCCCAGTAGCGGGGAGCTCCTACAATGAGCAGTTCTTC; CDR3 protein: CASSPVAGSSYNEQFF
V gene: TRBV7-6; J gene: TRBJ2-1; D gene: TRBD2; clone size: -; CDR3 DNA: TGTGCCAGCAGCTTAAGAAGCGGGGGGGGTAATGAGCAGTTCTTC; CDR3 protein: CASSLRSGGGNEQFF
V gene: TRBV2; J gene: TRBJ1-2; D gene: TRBD1; clone size: few; CDR3 DNA: TGTGCCAGCGCCCGGACAGGGGATGGCTACACCTTC; CDR3 protein: CASARTGDGYTF
V gene: TRBV7-3; J gene: TRBJ2-5; D gene: -; clone size: many; CDR3 DNA: TGTGCCAGCAGCTTAAATGGAGGAGAGACCCAGTACTTC; CDR3 protein: CASSLNGGETQYF
V gene: TRBV12-3/TRBV12-4; J gene: TRBJ1-1; D gene: TRBD1; clone size: -; CDR3 DNA: TGTGCCAGCAGTGCCACAGGGGACACTGAAGCTTTCTTT; CDR3 protein: CASSATGDTEAFF
V gene: TRBV20-1; J gene: TRBJ2-7; D gene: TRBD2; clone size: -; CDR3 DNA: TGCAGTGCCGACTCGGGACTAGCGGGAGGGATGGGCTACGAGCAGTACTTC; CDR3 protein: CSADSGLAGGMGYEQYF
V gene: TRBV3-1; J gene: TRBJ2-1; D gene: -; clone size: few; CDR3 DNA: TGTGCCAGCAGCCAAGAAGCACCGGGACTCGCTGACTACAATGAGCAGTTCTTC; CDR3 protein: CASSQEAPGLADYNEQFF
V gene: TRBV24-1; J gene: TRBJ2-1; D gene: -; clone size: -; CDR3 DNA: TGTGCCACCAGTGATTTTAGGAGACAGTTCTTC; CDR3 protein: CATSDFRRQFF
V gene: TRBV20-1; J gene: TRBJ1-1; D gene: TRBD1; clone size: -; CDR3 DNA: TGCAGTGCTATCCCGCCAGGGGGCTGGAACACTGAAGCTTTCTTT; CDR3 protein: CSAIPPGGWNTEAFF
V gene: TRBV6-5; J gene: TRBJ1-1; D gene: -; clone size: few; CDR3 DNA: TGTGCCAGCAGTTACACCCTCGCCAACACTGAAGCTTTCTTT; CDR3 protein: CASSYTLANTEAFF
V gene: TRBV13; J gene: TRBJ2-7; D gene: -; clone size: -; CDR3 DNA: TGTGCCAGCAGCTTAGGCCCTGGTTCAGGGGGGGAGACCTACGAGCAGTACTTC; CDR3 protein: CASSLGPGSGGETYEQYF
V gene: TRBV7-8; J gene: TRBJ2-3; D gene: TRBD2; clone size: -; CDR3 DNA: TGTGCCAGCAGCTCGGGACTAGCGCGCACAGATACGCAGTATTTT; CDR3 protein: CASSSGLARTDTQYF
V gene: TRBV10-3; J gene: TRBJ1-1; D gene: -; clone size: -; CDR3 DNA: TGTGCCATCAGACCTACCCCGGGCAGCTTAGGGCCGAACACTGAAGCTTTCTTT; CDR3 protein: CAIRPTPGSLGPNTEAFF
V gene: TRBV7-2; J gene: TRBJ2-1; D gene: TRBD2; clone size: -; CDR3 DNA: TGTGCCAGCAGCCCAGGGACTAGCGGGAGGGCCACCCATGAGCAGTTCTTC; CDR3 protein: CASSPGTSGRATHEQFF
V gene: TRBV9; J gene: TRBJ2-2; D gene: TRBD1; clone size: few; CDR3 DNA: TGTGCCAGCAGCGTAATGTCCCTGAGGGGGCAGGGCGGGGAGCTGTTTTTT; CDR3 protein: CASSVMSLRGQGGELFF
V gene: TRBV2; J gene: TRBJ2-3; D gene: -; clone size: few; CDR3 DNA: TGTGCCAGCAGCGGGACGGGCGCGGGGCAGTATTTT; CDR3 protein: CASSGTGAGQYF
V gene: TRBV6-6; J gene: TRBJ1-1; D gene: TRBD1; clone size: -; CDR3 DNA: TGTGCCAGCAGCGACAGGGGGCTAACTGAAGCTTTCTTT; CDR3 protein: CASSDRGLTEAFF
V gene: TRBV11-2; J gene: TRBJ2-1; D gene: -; clone size: -; CDR3 DNA: TGTGCCAGCAGCCGAGGGGGAGGGCTCTACAATGAGCAGTTCTTC; CDR3 protein: CASSRGGGLYNEQFF
V gene: TRBV12-3/TRBV12-4; J gene: TRBJ1-5; D gene: -; clone size: -; CDR3 DNA: TGTGCCAGCAGTTTAGGGCAGGGCTATGGCAATCAGCCCCAGCATTTT; CDR3 protein: CASSLGQGYGNQPQHF
V gene: TRBV14; J gene: TRBJ1-1; D gene: TRBD1; clone size: few; CDR3 DNA: TGTGCCAGCAGCCAAGGACAGGGGGTTTTTGAAGCTTTCTTT; CDR3 protein: CASSQGQGVFEAFF
V gene: TRBV7-3; J gene: TRBJ1-2; D gene: -; clone size: -; CDR3 DNA: TGTGCCAGCAGCCCAACGCCAGGGAACTATGGCTGCACCTTC; CDR3 protein: CASSPTPGNYGCTF
V gene: TRBV9; J gene: TRBJ1-1; D gene: -; clone size: -; CDR3 DNA: TGTGCCAGCAGCGTAGGGTTCGTGAACACTGAAGCTTTCTTT; CDR3 protein: CASSVGFVNTEAFF
V gene: TRBV29-1; J gene: TRBJ1-2; D gene: -; clone size: -; CDR3 DNA: TGCAGCGTTGAAGCAATCGGGGACTATGGCTACACCTTC; CDR3 protein: CSVEAIGDYGYTF
V gene: TRBV20-1; J gene: TRBJ2-2; D gene: TRBD2; clone size: many; CDR3 DNA: TGCAGTGCTAGAGATTGGGCTAGCGGGAGCCCCGGGGAGCTGTTTTTT; CDR3 protein: CSARDWASGSPGELFF
V gene: TRBV7-9; J gene: TRBJ2-7; D gene: -; clone size: -; CDR3 DNA: TGTGCCAGCAGCTTAATCGACCCCTACGAGCAGTACTTC; CDR3 protein: CASSLIDPYEQYF
V gene: TRBV12-3/TRBV12-4; J gene: TRBJ1-2; D gene: -; clone size: few; CDR3 DNA: TGTGCCAGCGGGCAAAGGGTGAGAGATGGCTACACCTTC; CDR3 protein: CASGQRVRDGYTF
V gene: TRBV5-1; J gene: TRBJ2-7; D gene: TRBD2; clone size: -; CDR3 DNA: TGCGCCAGCAGCTCCGGGACTAGCGTACCCTACGAGCAGTACTTC; CDR3 protein: CASSSGTSVPYEQYF
V gene: TRBV7-8; J gene: TRBJ1-1; D gene: -; clone size: many; CDR3 DNA: TGTGCCAGCAGTTCCATTAAGCTCGGACGGATGAACACTGAAGCTTTCTTT; CDR3 protein: CASSSIKLGRMNTEAFF
V gene: TRBV19; J gene: TRBJ2-1; D gene: -; clone size: few; CDR3 DNA: TGTGCCAGTAGTAGGGACTTCCAGGAGTTCTTC; CDR3 protein: CASSRDFQEFF
V gene: TRBV10-3; J gene: TRBJ2-7; D gene: -; clone size: -; CDR3 DNA: TGTGCCATCTCCGGAGACAAGAACTACGAGCAGTACTTC; CDR3 protein: CAISGDKNYEQYF
V gene: TRBV5-4; J gene: TRBJ2-5; D gene: -; clone size: -; CDR3 DNA: TGTGCCAGCAGCCCGAGACTAGAAAGGAGTTTTGGGACCCAGTACTTC; CDR3 protein: CASSPRLERSFGTQYF
V gene: TRBV30; J gene: TRBJ1-2; D gene: -; clone size: few; CDR3 DNA: TGTGCCTGGAGTGTATTAGGGAACTATGGCTACACCTTC; CDR3 protein: CAWSVLGNYGYTF
V gene: TRBV5-1; J gene: TRBJ2-7; D gene: -; clone size: -; CDR3 DNA: TGCGCCAGCAGCTTGGCCGGGCGGTGGGCCTACGAGCAGTACTTC; CDR3 protein: CASSLAGRWAYEQYF
V gene: TRBV9; J gene: TRBJ2-3; D gene: -; clone size: -; CDR3 DNA: TGTGCCAGCAGCGCCCTTGGAGGGACTCAGATAGGGGGCACAGATACGCAGTATTTT; CDR3 protein: CASSALGGTQIGGTDTQYF
V gene: TRBV7-3; J gene: TRBJ2-1; D gene: TRBD2; clone size: -; CDR3 DNA: TGTGCCAGCAGCATCCTAGCGGGACCTTCCTACAATGAGCAGTTCTTC; CDR3 protein: CASSILAGPSYNEQFF
V gene: TRBV11-2; J gene: TRBJ1-2; D gene: TRBD1; clone size: few; CDR3 DNA: TGTGCCAGCAGCTCCGGGACAGAAACTTATGGCTACACCTTC; CDR3 protein: CASSSGTETYGYTF
V gene: TRBV7-9; J gene: TRBJ2-7; D gene: -; clone size: few; CDR3 DNA: TGTGCCAGCAAGTCAGGGTCGACCTACGAGCAGTACTTC; CDR3 protein: CASKSGSTYEQYF